A selection of T cell receptor beta chains follows, all from one sample in a study of T-cell reconstitution after alpha-beta-depleted transplantation in children. TCRdb independently ran MiXCR on the PCR reads; one entry per CDR3 protein. The sample contains around 250,000 distinct CDR3 sequences, under 9.5% of which appear only once. Here the sequenced sample was PBMCs, mostly from graft donor cells, taken 180 days after TCRalphabeta/CD19-depleted stem cell transplant. Every receptor here comes from a male patient younger than 18 who had a stem cell transplant for acute lymphoblastic leukemia, so the T cells may come from the graft donor. The CDR3 runs from the conserved cysteine through the conserved F or W. Where a row states a size, it is once, few, many or the class of an expanded clone; other rows omit it.

size: few; V: TRBV12-3/TRBV12-4; J: TRBJ1-6; CDR3: CASSLGALRPLHF
size: many; V: TRBV5-6; J: TRBJ1-5; CDR3: CASSLPGQNQPQHF
size: many; V: TRBV10-3; J: TRBJ2-7; CDR3: CAIGAGPTWEQYF
size: few; V: TRBV29-1; J: TRBJ2-7; CDR3: CSVEGQGAYEQYF
size: many; V: TRBV5-5; J: TRBJ2-7; CDR3: CASSRTGTSSYEQYF
size: many; V: TRBV29-1; J: TRBJ2-7; CDR3: CSVEGPKVYEQYF
size: many; V: TRBV27; J: TRBJ2-5; CDR3: CASSLAGVGKTQYF
size: many; V: TRBV5-6; J: TRBJ1-4; CDR3: CASSSEPTNEKLFF
size: many; V: TRBV15; J: TRBJ2-5; CDR3: CATSSRLIQETQYF
size: many; V: TRBV20-1; J: TRBJ2-5; CDR3: CSAVTSGGTKTQYF
size: many; V: TRBV29-1; J: TRBJ2-7; CDR3: CSVEVGQGNEQYF
size: many; V: TRBV27; J: TRBJ2-1; CDR3: CASSLLQGLAGNEQFF
size: many; V: TRBV9; J: TRBJ2-5; CDR3: CASSVREGETQYF
size: few; V: TRBV7-9; J: TRBJ1-3; CDR3: CASSFFSRDGNTIYF
size: many; V: TRBV12-3/TRBV12-4; J: TRBJ1-2; CDR3: CASRAGTALGYTF
size: NA; V: TRBV12-3/TRBV12-4; J: TRBJ2-1; CDR3: CTFSSGLAGGRTYNEQFF
size: many; V: TRBV6-5; J: TRBJ2-7; CDR3: CASSYTAGLGYEQYF
size: many; V: TRBV28; J: TRBJ1-3; CDR3: CASRGVGTPALVGNTIYF
size: many; V: TRBV10-2; J: TRBJ2-2; CDR3: CASGRRAGELFF
size: many; V: TRBV7-2; J: TRBJ2-5; CDR3: CASSFRLAGGQAQYF
size: few; V: TRBV6-5; J: TRBJ2-2; CDR3: CASSYGESGLAGELFF
size: many; V: TRBV10-3; J: TRBJ1-6; CDR3: CAIRGSYNSPLHF
size: many; V: TRBV29-1; J: TRBJ1-4; CDR3: CAGKNEKLFF
size: few; V: TRBV5-5; J: TRBJ1-2; CDR3: CASSLAKEDRTTNYGYTF
size: many; V: TRBV24-1; J: TRBJ2-2; CDR3: CATSDSPDGRGTGELFF
size: many; V: TRBV12-3/TRBV12-4; J: TRBJ2-4; CDR3: CASSAHRIFWKNIQYF
size: few; V: TRBV29-1; J: TRBJ2-3; CDR3: CSAPTTSTDTQYF
size: many; V: TRBV20-1; J: TRBJ1-5; CDR3: CSASGGTGMRQPQHF
size: many; V: TRBV20-1; J: TRBJ1-2; CDR3: CSAETAYGYTF
size: many; V: TRBV18; J: TRBJ2-4; CDR3: CATWDRGKNIQYF
size: many; V: TRBV7-6; J: TRBJ2-1; CDR3: CASSLDGRSSYNEQFF
size: many; V: TRBV12-3/TRBV12-4; J: TRBJ2-3; CDR3: CASSLSGKATQYF
size: NA; V: TRBV28; J: TRBJ1-5; CDR3: CASSLGTGTGWDQPQHF
size: many; V: TRBV18; J: TRBJ1-2; CDR3: CASSPQTTSTNYGYTF
size: many; V: TRBV7-6; J: TRBJ1-2; CDR3: CASSWTGDYGYTF
size: many; V: TRBV9; J: TRBJ1-3; CDR3: CASSVVPGSHSSGNTIYF
size: many; V: TRBV20-1; J: TRBJ2-5; CDR3: CSATSRLAQETQYF
size: many; V: TRBV11-2; J: TRBJ1-3; CDR3: CASSMRLLGNTIYF
size: many; V: TRBV24-1; J: TRBJ2-7; CDR3: CATSDSGTSGSLYEQYF
size: many; V: TRBV28; J: TRBJ2-5; CDR3: CASSSQASGRLVETQYF
size: many; V: TRBV20-1; J: TRBJ1-2; CDR3: CSAATPYGGGYTF
size: many; V: TRBV28; J: TRBJ2-6; CDR3: CASSSQGASGANVLTF
size: many; V: TRBV5-1; J: TRBJ2-7; CDR3: CASSLRSPSSYEQYF
size: NA; V: TRBV12-3/TRBV12-4; J: TRBJ2-1; CDR3: CASSLLAGNNEQFF
size: many; V: TRBV29-1; J: TRBJ2-3; CDR3: CSVEDQGLRTDTQYF
size: many; V: TRBV14; J: TRBJ1-1; CDR3: CASSQATVPSTEAFF
size: many; V: TRBV11-2; J: TRBJ1-1; CDR3: CASSLVGGEAFF
size: few; V: TRBV20-1; J: TRBJ1-1; CDR3: CSATRGNTEAFF
size: many; V: TRBV5-5; J: TRBJ1-4; CDR3: CASSSRDLDPKLFF
size: many; V: TRBV12-3/TRBV12-4; J: TRBJ1-6; CDR3: CASSLSAISPLHF
size: many; V: TRBV7-6; J: TRBJ1-1; CDR3: CASSLLGDKAFF
size: many; V: TRBV28; J: TRBJ1-6; CDR3: CASAYRGGVSPLHF
size: many; V: TRBV20-1; J: TRBJ1-1; CDR3: CSARQNTEAFF
size: many; V: TRBV11-1; J: TRBJ2-1; CDR3: CASSLTATGGVSYNEQFF